This T cell receptor beta chain was captured in a study of shared clonotypes between healthy human individuals. The germline V gene encodes CDR1 WNHNN and CDR2 SYGVQD (reference sequence). V lost 10 bases and J lost 6; bases outside the gene matches: 10. The CDR3 spans 14 residues. Study results and limitations: Among donors, clonotype sharing was expected to be affected by sequencing depth.

Concerning this clone itself: Its antigen is undetermined.

The repertoire was sequenced with immunoSEQ multiplex PCR; TCRdb's copy has only in-frame clones and lacks some. The sample has 450,000 to 550,000 clones, 79% seen once. Roughly 93 million PBMCs supplied genomic DNA for unsorted samples. The receptor was isolated from a woman between 40 and 55 years old in good health. Some clones in this sample may be carry-over from other donors' samples. The rearrangement uses TRBV10-1 and TRBJ2-2; 8 nucleotides line up with TRBD2. Sequences were obtained from PBMCs. CDR3: CATRAGERAGELFF. CDR3 nucleotides: TGCGCCACCCGAGCGGGAGAAAGGGCCGGGGAGCTGTTTTTT.